A single sample is the source of the 4 T cell receptor beta chains below, sequenced in a study of cytomegalovirus exposure and HLA in healthy donors. Both 60 Vbeta primers and 13 Jbeta primers went into the PCR. Sequencing was performed with immunoSEQ multiplex PCR; in TCRdb, only in-frame clones are kept and a portion is missing. The table includes about 150,000 clones, 75% to 85% detected once. Sequences were obtained from PBMCs. These TCRs come from a man in his thirties or forties in good health and CMV-seropositive.

This chain links TRBV30 with TRBJ2-1; no firm D call. The CDR3 runs to 13 residues. The germline V and J ends were trimmed by 1 base and 10 bases, with 14 bases remaining between them. Germline CDR1 and CDR2: GTSNPN and SVGIG (reference sequence). In DNA form, the CDR3 reads TGTGCCTGGAGTGAAATGAGCCTCAGGGAGCAGTTCTTC. Its protein product is CAWSEMSLREQFF.

The chain employs TRBV30 and TRBJ1-1, with D unclear. Germline loops: CDR1 GTSNPN, CDR2 SVGIG (reference sequence). V lost 5 bases, J lost 4 bases, and 11 bases lay in between. CDR3 length: 12 residues. CDR3 loop: CAWRRRGTEAFF. CDR3 nucleotide sequence: TGTGCCTGGCGACGACGAGGCACTGAAGCTTTCTTT.

The chain uses TRBV7-2 and TRBJ2-7, with a possible D match to TRBD2 (6 bases). V lost 5 bases and J lost 3, with 17 bases in between. CDR1 SGHTA and CDR2 FQGNSA come from the germline V gene. The CDR3 totals 15 residues. The CDR3 region is CASSPSGTSGYEQYF. DNA for the CDR3: TGTGCCAGCAGCCCATCAGGGACTTCGGGCTACGAGCAGTACTTC.

This clone was observed a few times. The chain links TRBV4-2 to TRBJ2-6; 7 nucleotides agree with TRBD1. The junction had 2 bases not matched to a gene; V was cut back by 0 bases and J by 0 bases. CDR1 and CDR2 from the germline V gene are LGHNA and YNFKEQ. This CDR3 contains 17 residues. CDR3 coding DNA: TGTGCCAGCAGCCAAGAAGGGACAGCCTCTGGGGCCAACGTCCTGACTTTC. This gives the protein CASSQEGTASGANVLTF.